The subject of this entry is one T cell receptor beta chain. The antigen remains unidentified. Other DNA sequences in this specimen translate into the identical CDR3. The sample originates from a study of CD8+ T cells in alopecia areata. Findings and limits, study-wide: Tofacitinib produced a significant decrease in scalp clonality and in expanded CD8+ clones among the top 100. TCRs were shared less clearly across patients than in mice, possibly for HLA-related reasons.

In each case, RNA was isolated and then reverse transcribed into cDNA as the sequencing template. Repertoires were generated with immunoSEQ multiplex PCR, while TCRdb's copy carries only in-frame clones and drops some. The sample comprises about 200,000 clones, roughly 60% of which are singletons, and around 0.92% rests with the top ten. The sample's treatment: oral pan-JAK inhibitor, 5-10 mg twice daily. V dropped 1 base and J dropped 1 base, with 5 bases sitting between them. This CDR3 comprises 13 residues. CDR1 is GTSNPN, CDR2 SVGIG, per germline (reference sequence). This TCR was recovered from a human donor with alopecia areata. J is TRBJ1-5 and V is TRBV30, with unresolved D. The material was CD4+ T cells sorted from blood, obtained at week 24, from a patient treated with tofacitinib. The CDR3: CAWSGQSNQPQHF. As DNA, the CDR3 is TGTGCCTGGAGTGGACAAAGCAATCAGCCCCAGCATTTT.